This entry lists 7 T cell receptor beta chains sequenced from one sample in a study of shared clonotypes between healthy human individuals. Naivety among CD8 cells was defined by CD45RO negativity and positive CCR7 selection, thereby excluding terminally differentiated effector memory CD45RA+ cells. The data were produced by immunoSEQ multiplex PCR, yet TCRdb's version contains in-frame clones alone and is incomplete. Found here are hundreds of thousands of clones, about 95% of them singletons; the top ten hold around 0.11%. Sequences were obtained from naive CD8+ T cells sorted from blood. These receptors all come from a woman aged 25-40 years in good health.

The CDR3 sequence: CASSPAERLKQFF. The CDR3 nucleotides are TGTGCCAGCAGTCCCGCGGAGCGTTTGAAGCAGTTCTTC. The chain uses TRBV11-2 and TRBJ2-1; D uncertain. Germline loops: CDR1 SGHAT, CDR2 FQNNGV. V dropped 6 bases and J dropped 11 bases, with 17 bases sitting between them. The CDR3 covers 13 residues.

This chain links TRBV14 with TRBJ2-1; TRBD2 aligns across 7 bases. The CDR3 loop spans 11 amino acids. CDR1 is SGHDN and CDR2 is FVKESK in the germline V gene. V lost 4 bases and J lost 13; bases outside the gene matches: 4. CDR3 residues: CASSLAGQQFF. CDR3 nucleotides: TGTGCCAGCAGCCTAGCGGGTCAACAGTTCTTC. Looking up the rest from reference TRBV14 and TRBJ2-1 gives the full variable domain: EAGVTQFPSHSVIEKGQTVTLRCDPISGHDNLYWYRRVMGKEIKFLLHFVKESKQDESGMPNNRFLAERTGGTYSTLKVQPAELEDSGVYFCASSLAGQQFFGPGTRLTVL.

V is TRBV27 and J is TRBJ2-5; 9 positions agree with TRBD1. The J call may be incorrect, as the DNA end agrees better with TRBJ2-7. The germline V gene has CDR1 MNHEY and CDR2 SMNVEV (reference sequence). The CDR3 runs to 14 residues. CDR3 loop: CASSSQTGGGEQYF. The CDR3 DNA reads TGTGCCAGCAGTTCCCAGACAGGGGGAGGCGAGCAGTACTTC.

This clone was counted a single time. The chain carries TRBV5-1 and TRBJ2-7, with 9 bases fitting TRBD1. V dropped 5 bases and J dropped 5; count of bases not matched to a gene: 8. This CDR3 spans 14 amino acids. Germline values: CDR1 SGHRS, CDR2 YFSETQ. Here the CDR3 DNA reads TGCGCCAGCAGTATACTTGGGACAGGGAACGAGCAGTACTTC. It is translated as CASSILGTGNEQYF.

Notes on this clone: Other DNA sequences within the sample encode an identical CDR3. V gene TRBV27 combines with J gene TRBJ2-1; 11 bases agree with TRBD2. Trimming took 2 bases from V and 0 from J; bases not matched to a gene: 0. The CDR3 is made up of 16 amino acids. The V gene's germline CDR1 is MNHEY and CDR2 SMNVEV (reference sequence). The DNA of the CDR3 is TGTGCCAGCAGTTTAGGGACTAGCGGCTCCTACAATGAGCAGTTCTTC. Its translation: CASSLGTSGSYNEQFF.

The chain combines TRBV27 with TRBJ2-5; possibly TRBD1 for D (6 bases). The better agreement between TRBJ2-7 and the DNA end casts doubt on the J call. Germline V CDR1 and CDR2: MNHEY, SMNVEV (reference sequence). The CDR3 covers 13 residues. The CDR3 DNA follows: TGTGCCAGCAGTCAGGGGCCGCCCTACGAGCAGTACTTC. Residues: CASSQGPPYEQYF.

The chain joins TRBV27 to TRBJ1-5; 8 bases agree with TRBD1. Trimming at V came to 10 bases and at J to 6 bases, leaving 8 bases not matched to a gene. This CDR3 is 13 amino acids long. Per the germline V gene, CDR1 is MNHEY and CDR2 is SMNVEV (reference sequence). The CDR3: CATGRGQSQPQHF. CDR3 nucleotides: TGTGCCACCGGCAGGGGGCAGAGTCAGCCCCAGCATTTT.